This T cell receptor (beta chain) was recorded in a study of cytomegalovirus exposure and HLA in healthy donors. Study conclusions and caveats: In a later analysis, HLA-associated beta chains showed higher expansion and lower generation probabilities than comparable chains. Being indistinguishable, some V segments were excluded, TRBV6-2 and TRBV6-3 among them.

The PCR used 60 Vbeta and 13 Jbeta primers. The repertoire was sequenced with immunoSEQ multiplex PCR; TCRdb's copy has only in-frame clones and lacks some. The sample has about 73,000 clones; roughly 70% are singletons. Germline trimming cut 0 bases from V and 4 bases from J; bases unmatched to any gene: 0. This CDR3 contains 15 residues. Germline lookup yields CDR1 MRHNA and CDR2 SNTAGT. With respect to this clone: Its antigen is unidentified.

The chain links TRBV6-4 to TRBJ2-3; 11 bases are a match to TRBD2. The sequence was obtained from an older man in good health and CMV-seronegative. Sequencing used PBMCs. Here the CDR3 DNA reads TGTGCCAGCAGTGACTCTAGCGGGGGGGCAGATACGCAGTATTTT. Amino acid sequence: CASSDSSGGADTQYF.